These T cell receptor beta chains were read from a single sample in a study of cytotoxic CD8 clonotypes in ibrutinib-treated CLL. Libraries were prepared by immunoSEQ multiplex PCR; TCRdb keeps only in-frame clonotypes and omits some of them. The data show 200,000 to 250,000 clones, 70% seen once. The sequencing here drew on PBMCs, taken after 24 months of ibrutinib treatment. These receptors all come from a human donor with chronic lymphocytic leukemia. Both conserved end residues are part of each CDR3. Fields, in order: D gene, J gene, V gene, clone size, CDR3 protein, CDR3 DNA. A D gene is named only where the DNA matches it firmly. Some rows mark clone size as missing; the rest say once, few, many or name a class of expanded clone.

D: .
J: TRBJ2-4
V: TRBV4-3
size: .
CDR3: CASSPGTKNIQYF
DNA: TGCGCCAGCAGCCCCGGGACCAAAAACATTCAGTACTTC

D: .
J: TRBJ2-7
V: TRBV29-1
size: .
CDR3: CSAGGSYEQYF
DNA: TGCAGCGCCGGGGGATCCTACGAGCAGTACTTC

D: .
J: TRBJ2-3
V: TRBV6-5
size: few
CDR3: CASSIGGTDTQYF
DNA: TGTGCCAGCAGTATAGGAGGCACAGATACGCAGTATTTT

D: .
J: TRBJ2-7
V: TRBV11-2
size: .
CDR3: CASSPTGGPYEQYF
DNA: TGTGCCAGCAGCCCGACAGGTGGGCCCTACGAGCAGTACTTC

D: TRBD1
J: TRBJ1-6
V: TRBV5-1
size: .
CDR3: CASSPGTAYNSPLHF
DNA: TGCGCCAGCAGCCCGGGGACAGCTTATAATTCACCCCTCCACTTT

D: TRBD2
J: TRBJ2-1
V: TRBV4-1
size: .
CDR3: CASSQEHSWLAGGLNEQFF
DNA: TGCGCCAGCAGCCAAGAACATTCGTGGTTAGCGGGAGGGTTAAATGAGCAGTTCTTC

D: .
J: TRBJ1-1
V: TRBV15
size: .
CDR3: CATSSPSVRGDTEAFF
DNA: TGTGCCACCAGCAGCCCTTCGGTCAGGGGTGACACTGAAGCTTTCTTT

D: .
J: TRBJ2-7
V: TRBV6-5
size: .
CDR3: CASRPGPSRAYEQYF
DNA: TGTGCCAGCAGACCCGGGCCAAGCAGGGCCTACGAGCAGTACTTC

D: .
J: TRBJ1-2
V: TRBV19
size: .
CDR3: CASRTDRLPYGYTF
DNA: TGTGCCAGTAGGACAGACAGGTTACCCTATGGCTACACCTTC

D: .
J: TRBJ2-3
V: TRBV4-3
size: .
CDR3: CASSRGGNADTQYF
DNA: TGCGCCAGCAGCCGGGGCGGCAACGCAGATACGCAGTATTTT

D: .
J: TRBJ2-7
V: TRBV9
size: .
CDR3: CASSPVGSSYEQYF
DNA: TGTGCCAGCAGCCCCGTCGGGAGCTCCTACGAGCAGTACTTC

D: .
J: TRBJ1-5
V: TRBV27
size: .
CDR3: CASTHKGGHSNQPQHF
DNA: TGTGCCAGCACCCACAAGGGGGGTCATAGCAATCAGCCCCAGCATTTT

D: .
J: TRBJ2-1
V: TRBV5-4
size: .
CDR3: CASSLDEGYEQFF
DNA: TGTGCCAGCAGTCTCGACGAGGGGTATGAGCAGTTCTTC

D: .
J: TRBJ1-1
V: TRBV14
size: .
CDR3: CASSPLSLMNTEAFF
DNA: TGTGCCAGCAGCCCCTTATCGTTAATGAACACTGAAGCTTTCTTT

D: .
J: TRBJ2-7
V: TRBV19
size: .
CDR3: CASSIRGYEQYF
DNA: TGTGCCAGTAGTATTCGGGGGTACGAGCAGTACTTC

D: .
J: TRBJ1-4
V: TRBV30
size: .
CDR3: CAWNQGLGEKLFF
DNA: TGTGCCTGGAACCAGGGCCTAGGAGAAAAACTGTTTTTT

D: .
J: TRBJ2-7
V: TRBV19
size: .
CDR3: CASSDPPYEQYF
DNA: TGTGCCAGTAGTGATCCCCCCTACGAGCAGTACTTC

D: TRBD2
J: TRBJ2-2
V: TRBV4-3
size: .
CDR3: CASSQEAGGLNTGELFF
DNA: TGCGCCAGCAGCCAAGAGGCGGGAGGGCTGAACACCGGGGAGCTGTTTTTT

D: .
J: TRBJ2-5
V: TRBV28
size: .
CDR3: CASSSQQQETQYF
DNA: TGTGCCAGCAGTTCACAGCAGCAAGAGACCCAGTACTTC

D: .
J: TRBJ2-5
V: TRBV2
size: .
CDR3: CASRKTVQETQYF
DNA: TGTGCCAGCAGGAAGACAGTCCAAGAGACCCAGTACTTC

D: TRBD1
J: TRBJ1-2
V: TRBV19
size: few
CDR3: CASSIQGANNGYTF
DNA: TGTGCCAGTAGTATCCAGGGGGCTAATAATGGCTACACCTTC

D: .
J: TRBJ2-7
V: TRBV20-1
size: few
CDR3: CSALSASEQYF
DNA: TGCAGTGCTCTTTCGGCATCCGAGCAGTACTTC

D: .
J: TRBJ2-7
V: TRBV4-1
size: once
CDR3: CASSQEDTYEQYF
DNA: TGCGCCAGCAGCCAAGAAGATACGTACGAGCAGTACTTC

D: .
J: TRBJ2-7
V: TRBV6-5
size: .
CDR3: CASTTPQGFAYEQYF
DNA: TGTGCCAGCACAACACCACAGGGTTTTGCCTACGAGCAGTACTTC

D: .
J: TRBJ2-2
V: TRBV19
size: .
CDR3: CASHSTGELFF
DNA: TGTGCCAGCCATTCCACCGGGGAGCTGTTTTTT

D: TRBD1
J: TRBJ1-1
V: TRBV28
size: .
CDR3: CATHRAPDRGPLAFF
DNA: TGTGCCACGCACAGAGCGCCGGACAGGGGCCCCCTAGCTTTCTTT

D: .
J: TRBJ2-1
V: TRBV6-6
size: .
CDR3: CASKTGRDEQFF
DNA: TGTGCCAGCAAGACAGGCAGAGATGAGCAGTTCTTC

D: .
J: TRBJ2-1
V: TRBV9
size: .
CDR3: CASSVDLVVVEQFF
DNA: TGTGCCAGCAGCGTAGACCTAGTGGTTGTTGAGCAGTTCTTC

D: .
J: TRBJ2-2
V: TRBV29-1
size: .
CDR3: CSVEHGLNTGELFF
DNA: TGCAGCGTTGAGCACGGGCTTAACACCGGGGAGCTGTTTTTT

D: TRBD2
J: TRBJ2-7
V: TRBV29-1
size: .
CDR3: CSVYTSGTYEQYF
DNA: TGCAGCGTTTATACTAGCGGAACCTACGAGCAGTACTTC

D: TRBD1
J: TRBJ1-4
V: TRBV9
size: .
CDR3: CASSLGDRGLYEKLFF
DNA: TGTGCCAGCAGCCTAGGGGACAGGGGGTTGTATGAAAAACTGTTTTTT

D: .
J: TRBJ2-7
V: TRBV28
size: .
CDR3: CASSLQVPYEQYF
DNA: TGTGCCAGCAGTTTACAGGTTCCCTACGAGCAGTACTTC

D: .
J: TRBJ1-5
V: TRBV6-1
size: .
CDR3: CAIGGVRNQPQHF
DNA: TGTGCCATCGGAGGGGTGCGCAATCAGCCCCAGCATTTT

D: TRBD2
J: TRBJ2-5
V: TRBV11-2
size: .
CDR3: CATSYNGRQETQYF
DNA: TGTGCCACATCGTATAACGGGAGGCAAGAGACCCAGTACTTC

D: TRBD1
J: TRBJ2-1
V: TRBV6-5
size: .
CDR3: CASSLAGGNEQFF
DNA: TGTGCCAGCAGTTTGGCAGGGGGCAATGAGCAGTTCTTC

D: .
J: TRBJ2-1
V: TRBV25-1
size: .
CDR3: CASSDRVNEQFF
DNA: TGTGCCAGCAGTGACAGGGTCAATGAGCAGTTCTTC

D: .
J: TRBJ1-2
V: TRBV6-6
size: .
CDR3: CASSNSPSVNYGYTF
DNA: TGTGCCAGCAGTAACAGCCCGAGTGTAAACTATGGCTACACCTTC

D: .
J: TRBJ1-1
V: TRBV6-5
size: .
CDR3: CASSYDSSTEAFF
DNA: TGTGCCAGCAGTTACGACAGCTCCACTGAAGCTTTCTTT

D: .
J: TRBJ2-2
V: TRBV9
size: .
CDR3: CASSPPTNTGELFF
DNA: TGTGCCAGCAGCCCACCGACGAACACCGGGGAGCTGTTTTTT

D: .
J: TRBJ1-5
V: TRBV29-1
size: .
CDR3: CSVGVNQPQHF
DNA: TGCAGCGTTGGTGTTAATCAGCCCCAGCATTTT

D: TRBD2
J: TRBJ2-1
V: TRBV19
size: .
CDR3: CASSIVGLAGDNEQFF
DNA: TGTGCCAGTAGTATAGTGGGACTAGCGGGAGACAATGAGCAGTTCTTC

D: .
J: TRBJ1-2
V: TRBV10-1
size: .
CDR3: CASSAGVDYGYTF
DNA: TGCGCCAGCAGTGCAGGAGTTGACTATGGCTACACCTTC

D: .
J: TRBJ2-5
V: TRBV13
size: .
CDR3: CASSLAEKAAQETQYF
DNA: TGTGCCAGCAGCTTAGCCGAGAAGGCGGCCCAAGAGACCCAGTACTTC

D: .
J: TRBJ2-7
V: TRBV7-9
size: .
CDR3: CASSLNYEQYF
DNA: TGTGCCAGCAGCTTAAACTACGAGCAGTACTTC

D: .
J: TRBJ2-7
V: TRBV18
size: few
CDR3: CASSGAQGPYEQYF
DNA: TGTGCCAGCTCAGGGGCCCAGGGACCCTACGAGCAGTACTTC

D: .
J: TRBJ1-2
V: TRBV6-5
size: .
CDR3: CASISRDYGYTF
DNA: TGTGCCAGCATTTCCAGGGACTATGGCTACACCTTC

D: TRBD1
J: TRBJ2-2
V: TRBV19
size: .
CDR3: CASSSTGGSGELFF
DNA: TGTGCCAGTAGTTCGACAGGGGGCAGCGGGGAGCTGTTTTTT

D: .
J: TRBJ2-7
V: TRBV11-2
size: .
CDR3: CASSPGTRYEQYF
DNA: TGTGCCAGCAGCCCGGGGACTCGCTACGAGCAGTACTTC

D: .
J: TRBJ2-1
V: TRBV30
size: .
CDR3: CAWSNGSPGNEQFF
DNA: TGTGCCTGGAGTAACGGGAGTCCCGGGAATGAGCAGTTCTTC

D: .
J: TRBJ2-3
V: TRBV29-1
size: .
CDR3: CSVEEVSTDTQYF
DNA: TGCAGCGTTGAAGAAGTTAGCACAGATACGCAGTATTTT

D: .
J: TRBJ2-7
V: TRBV18
size: .
CDR3: CASSSSRGLLYEQYF
DNA: TGTGCCAGCTCCTCGTCGAGAGGGCTCCTCTACGAGCAGTACTTC

D: .
J: TRBJ2-5
V: TRBV7-8
size: .
CDR3: CASSLRTAQETQYF
DNA: TGTGCCAGCAGCTTACGGACTGCTCAAGAGACCCAGTACTTC

D: .
J: TRBJ2-6
V: TRBV7-2
size: .
CDR3: CASSLALGLVLSGANVLTF
DNA: TGTGCCAGCAGCTTAGCGCTCGGGCTAGTACTCTCTGGGGCCAACGTCCTGACTTTC

D: .
J: TRBJ2-5
V: TRBV5-1
size: few
CDR3: CASSLEQDQYF
DNA: TGCGCCAGCAGCCTCGAGCAGGACCAGTACTTC

D: TRBD2
J: TRBJ2-1
V: TRBV11-2
size: .
CDR3: CASSPLGTSGRAGNEQFF
DNA: TGTGCCAGCAGCCCCCTGGGGACTAGCGGGAGGGCGGGCAATGAGCAGTTCTTC

D: TRBD2
J: TRBJ2-5
V: TRBV29-1
size: once
CDR3: CSVDGLAGQETQYF
DNA: TGCAGCGTCGACGGACTAGCGGGGCAAGAGACCCAGTACTTC

D: .
J: TRBJ2-2
V: TRBV5-6
size: .
CDR3: CASSLPGLMNTGELFF
DNA: TGTGCCAGCAGCCTTCCGGGACTGATGAACACCGGGGAGCTGTTTTTT

D: TRBD1
J: TRBJ2-6
V: TRBV27
size: .
CDR3: CASSKEQTGDSGANVLTF
DNA: TGTGCCAGCAGCAAAGAACAGACAGGGGACTCTGGGGCCAACGTCCTGACTTTC

D: .
J: TRBJ1-1
V: TRBV6-5
size: few
CDR3: CASSYIGAFGAFF
DNA: TGTGCCAGCAGTTATATTGGAGCCTTTGGGGCTTTCTTT